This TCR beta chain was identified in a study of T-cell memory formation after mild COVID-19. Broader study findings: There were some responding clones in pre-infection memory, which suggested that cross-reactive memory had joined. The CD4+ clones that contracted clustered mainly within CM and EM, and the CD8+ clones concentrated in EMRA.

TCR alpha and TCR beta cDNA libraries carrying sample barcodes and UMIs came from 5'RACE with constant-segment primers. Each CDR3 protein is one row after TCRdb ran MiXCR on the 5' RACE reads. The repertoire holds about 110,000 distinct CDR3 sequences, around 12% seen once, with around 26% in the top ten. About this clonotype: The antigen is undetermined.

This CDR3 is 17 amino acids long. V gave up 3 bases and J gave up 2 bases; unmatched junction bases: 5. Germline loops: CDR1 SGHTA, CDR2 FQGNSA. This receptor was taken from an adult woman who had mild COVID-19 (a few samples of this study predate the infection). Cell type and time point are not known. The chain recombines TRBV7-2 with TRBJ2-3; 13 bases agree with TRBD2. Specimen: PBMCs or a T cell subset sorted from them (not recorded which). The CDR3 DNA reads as TGTGCCAGCAGCTTTTGGACTAGCGGGGGATCCACAGATACGCAGTATTTT. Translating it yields CASSFWTSGGSTDTQYF. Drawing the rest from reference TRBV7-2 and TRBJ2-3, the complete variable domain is GAGVSQSPSNKVTEKGKDVELRCDPISGHTALYWYRQSLGQGLEFLIYFQGNSAPDKSGLPSDRFSAERTGGSVSTLTIQRTQQEDSAVYLCASSFWTSGGSTDTQYFGPGTRLTVL.